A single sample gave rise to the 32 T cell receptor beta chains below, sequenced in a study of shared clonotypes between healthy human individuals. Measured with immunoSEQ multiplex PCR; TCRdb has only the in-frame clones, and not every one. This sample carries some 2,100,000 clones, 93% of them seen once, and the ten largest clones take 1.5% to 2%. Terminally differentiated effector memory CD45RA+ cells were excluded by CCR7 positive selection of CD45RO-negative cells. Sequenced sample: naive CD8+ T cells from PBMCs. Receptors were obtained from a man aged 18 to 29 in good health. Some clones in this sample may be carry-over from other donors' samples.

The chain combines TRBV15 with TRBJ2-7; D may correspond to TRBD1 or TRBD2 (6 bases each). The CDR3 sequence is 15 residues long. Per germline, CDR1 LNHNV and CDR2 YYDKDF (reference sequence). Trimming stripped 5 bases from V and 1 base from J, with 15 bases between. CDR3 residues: CATSEGGKASYEQYF. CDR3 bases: TGTGCCACCAGCGAGGGGGGTAAGGCTTCCTACGAGCAGTACTTC.

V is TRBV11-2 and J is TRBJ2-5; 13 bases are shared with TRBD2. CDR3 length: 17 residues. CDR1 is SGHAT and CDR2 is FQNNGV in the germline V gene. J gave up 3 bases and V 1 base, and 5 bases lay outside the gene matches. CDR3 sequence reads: CASSLVRGLAGEETQYF. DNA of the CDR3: TGTGCCAGCAGCTTAGTACGAGGACTAGCGGGGGAAGAGACCCAGTACTTC.

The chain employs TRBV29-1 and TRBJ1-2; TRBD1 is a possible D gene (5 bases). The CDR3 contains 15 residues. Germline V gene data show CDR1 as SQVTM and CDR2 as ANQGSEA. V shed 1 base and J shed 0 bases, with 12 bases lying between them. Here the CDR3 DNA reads TGCAGCGTTGAAGCCAGGACAAGCGCTAACTATGGCTACACCTTC. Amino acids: CSVEARTSANYGYTF. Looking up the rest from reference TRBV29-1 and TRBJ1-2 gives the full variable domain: SAVISQKPSRDICQRGTSLTIQCQVDSQVTMMFWYRQQPGQSLTLIATANQGSEATYESGFVIDKFPISRPNLTFSTLTVSNMSPEDSSIYLCSVEARTSANYGYTFGSGTRLTVV.

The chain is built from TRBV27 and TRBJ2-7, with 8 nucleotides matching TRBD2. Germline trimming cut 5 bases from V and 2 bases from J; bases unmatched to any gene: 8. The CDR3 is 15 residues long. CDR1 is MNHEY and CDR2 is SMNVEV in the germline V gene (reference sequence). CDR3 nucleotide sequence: TGTGCCAGCAGTCCCCGGAGCGGGAGTCCCTACGAGCAGTACTTC. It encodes CASSPRSGSPYEQYF.

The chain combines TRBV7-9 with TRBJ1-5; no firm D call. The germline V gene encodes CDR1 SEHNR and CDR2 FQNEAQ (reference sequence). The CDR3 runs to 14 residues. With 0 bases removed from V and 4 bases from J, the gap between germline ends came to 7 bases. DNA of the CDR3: TGTGCCAGCAGCTTAGCCGGGGTTAATCAGCCCCAGCATTTT. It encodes CASSLAGVNQPQHF. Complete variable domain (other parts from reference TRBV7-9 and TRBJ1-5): DTGVSQNPRHKITKRGQNVTFRCDPISEHNRLYWYRQTLGQGPEFLTYFQNEAQLEKSRLLSDRFSAERPKGSFSTLEIQRTEQGDSAMYLCASSLAGVNQPQHFGDGTRLSIL.

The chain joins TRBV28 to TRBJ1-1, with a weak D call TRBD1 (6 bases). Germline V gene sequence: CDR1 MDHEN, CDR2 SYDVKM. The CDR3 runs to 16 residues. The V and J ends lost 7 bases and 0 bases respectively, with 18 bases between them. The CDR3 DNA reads TGTGCCAGCATCTCCGATCTGGACAGACTGAACACTGAAGCTTTCTTT. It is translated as CASISDLDRLNTEAFF.

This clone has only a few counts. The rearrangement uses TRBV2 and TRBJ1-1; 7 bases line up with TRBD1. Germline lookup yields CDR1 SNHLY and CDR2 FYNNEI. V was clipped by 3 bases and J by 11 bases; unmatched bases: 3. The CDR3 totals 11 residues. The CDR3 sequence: CASSELRGAFF. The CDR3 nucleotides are TGTGCCAGCAGTGAGCTCAGGGGGGCTTTCTTT.

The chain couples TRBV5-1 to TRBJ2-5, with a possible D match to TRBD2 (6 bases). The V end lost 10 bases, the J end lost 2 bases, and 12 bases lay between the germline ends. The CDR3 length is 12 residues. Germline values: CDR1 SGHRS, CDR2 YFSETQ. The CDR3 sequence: CAGRTIQETQYF. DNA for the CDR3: TGCGCCGGCCGGACTATTCAAGAGACCCAGTACTTC.

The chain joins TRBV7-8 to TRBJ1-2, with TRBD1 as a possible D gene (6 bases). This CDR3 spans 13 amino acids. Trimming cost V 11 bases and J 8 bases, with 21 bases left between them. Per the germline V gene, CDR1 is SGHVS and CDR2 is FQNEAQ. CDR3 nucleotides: TGTGCCCCCTCACCCTTAGTTGGGGGCGGCTACACCTTC. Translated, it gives CAPSPLVGGGYTF. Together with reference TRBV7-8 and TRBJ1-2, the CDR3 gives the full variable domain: GAGVSQSPRYKVAKRGQDVALRCDPISGHVSLFWYQQALGQGPEFLTYFQNEAQLDKSGLPSDRFFAERPEGSVSTLKIQRTQQEDSAVYLCAPSPLVGGGYTFGSGTRLTVV.

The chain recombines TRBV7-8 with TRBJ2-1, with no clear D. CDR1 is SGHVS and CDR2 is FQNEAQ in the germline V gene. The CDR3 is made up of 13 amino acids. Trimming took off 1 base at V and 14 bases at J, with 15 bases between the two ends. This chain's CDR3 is CASSLDGVADKFF. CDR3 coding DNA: TGTGCCAGCAGCTTAGATGGGGTAGCAGATAAGTTCTTC.

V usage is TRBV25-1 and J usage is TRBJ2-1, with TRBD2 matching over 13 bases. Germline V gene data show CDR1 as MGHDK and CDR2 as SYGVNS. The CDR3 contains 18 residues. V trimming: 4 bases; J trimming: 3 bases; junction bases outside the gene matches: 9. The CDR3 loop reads CASSGDIRLAGGYNEQFF. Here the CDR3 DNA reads TGTGCCAGCAGTGGGGATATAAGACTAGCGGGAGGCTACAATGAGCAGTTCTTC.

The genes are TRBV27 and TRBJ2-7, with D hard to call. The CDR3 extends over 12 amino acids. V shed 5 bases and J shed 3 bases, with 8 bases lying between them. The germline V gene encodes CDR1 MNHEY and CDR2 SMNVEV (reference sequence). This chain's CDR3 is CASSVNGYEQYF. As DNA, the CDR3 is TGTGCCAGCAGTGTTAATGGCTACGAGCAGTACTTC.

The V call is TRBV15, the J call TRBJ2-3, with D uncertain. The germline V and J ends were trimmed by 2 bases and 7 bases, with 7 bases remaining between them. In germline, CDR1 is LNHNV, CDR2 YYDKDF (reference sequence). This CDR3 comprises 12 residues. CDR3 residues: CATSRQMNTQYF. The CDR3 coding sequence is TGTGCCACCAGCAGACAAATGAATACGCAGTATTTT. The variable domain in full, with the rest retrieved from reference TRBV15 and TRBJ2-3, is DAMVIQNPRYQVTQFGKPVTLSCSQTLNHNVMYWYQQKSSQAPKLLFHYYDKDFNNEADTPDNFQSRRPNTSFCFLDIRSPGLGDTAMYLCATSRQMNTQYFGPGTRLTVL.

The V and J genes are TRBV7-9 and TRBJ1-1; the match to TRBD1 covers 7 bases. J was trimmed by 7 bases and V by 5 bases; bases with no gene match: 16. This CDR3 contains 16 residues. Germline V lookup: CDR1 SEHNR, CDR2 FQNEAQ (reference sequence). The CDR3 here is CASSPTPGQQLDEAFF. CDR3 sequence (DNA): TGTGCCAGCAGCCCCACTCCGGGACAGCAACTTGATGAAGCTTTCTTT.

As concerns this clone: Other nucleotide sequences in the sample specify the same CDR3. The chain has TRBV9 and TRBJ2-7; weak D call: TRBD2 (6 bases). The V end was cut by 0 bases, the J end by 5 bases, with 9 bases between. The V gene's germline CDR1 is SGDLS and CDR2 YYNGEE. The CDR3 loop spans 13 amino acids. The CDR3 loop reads CASSVGGGDEQYF. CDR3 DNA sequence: TGTGCCAGCAGCGTAGGAGGAGGGGACGAGCAGTACTTC.

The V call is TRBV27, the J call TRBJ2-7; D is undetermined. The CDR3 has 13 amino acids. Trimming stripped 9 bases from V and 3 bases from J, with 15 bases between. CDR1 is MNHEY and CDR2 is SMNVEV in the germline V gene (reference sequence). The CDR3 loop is CASRADGLYEQYF. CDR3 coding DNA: TGTGCCAGTAGAGCTGACGGGCTCTACGAGCAGTACTTC.

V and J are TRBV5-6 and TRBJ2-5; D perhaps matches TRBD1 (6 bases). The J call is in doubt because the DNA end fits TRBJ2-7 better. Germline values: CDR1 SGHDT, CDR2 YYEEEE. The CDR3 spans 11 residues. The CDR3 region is CASSLGGEQYF. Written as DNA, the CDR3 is TGTGCCAGCAGCTTAGGGGGCGAGCAGTACTTC.

The CDR3 DNA follows: TGTGCCAGCAGCTCCACTGGGTTGGAGACCCAGTACTTC. Its protein product is CASSSTGLETQYF. The rearrangement uses TRBV7-8 and TRBJ2-5; no clear D gene. The CDR3 is 13 residues long. Per the germline V gene, CDR1 is SGHVS and CDR2 is FQNEAQ. V lost 4 bases to trimming and J lost 5 bases, with 11 bases between them.

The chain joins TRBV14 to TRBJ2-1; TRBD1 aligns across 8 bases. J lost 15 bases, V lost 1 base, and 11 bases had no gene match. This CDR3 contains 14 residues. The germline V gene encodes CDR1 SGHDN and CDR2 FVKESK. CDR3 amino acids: CASSQVARGRFPFF. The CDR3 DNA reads TGTGCCAGCAGCCAAGTTGCCAGGGGGCGCTTTCCGTTCTTC.

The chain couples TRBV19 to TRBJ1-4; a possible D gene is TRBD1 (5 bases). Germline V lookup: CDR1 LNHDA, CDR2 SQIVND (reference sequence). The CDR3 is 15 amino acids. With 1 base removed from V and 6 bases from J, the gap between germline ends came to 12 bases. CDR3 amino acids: CASSIVGAEDEKLFF. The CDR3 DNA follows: TGTGCCAGTAGTATAGTAGGGGCAGAAGATGAAAAACTGTTTTTT.

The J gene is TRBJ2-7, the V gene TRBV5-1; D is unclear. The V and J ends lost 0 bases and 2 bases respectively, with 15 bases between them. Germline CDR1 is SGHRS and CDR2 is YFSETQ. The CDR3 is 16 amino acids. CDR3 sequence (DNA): TGCGCCAGCAGCTTGGGTTCGGATTCTGAGACCTACGAGCAGTACTTC. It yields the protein CASSLGSDSETYEQYF.

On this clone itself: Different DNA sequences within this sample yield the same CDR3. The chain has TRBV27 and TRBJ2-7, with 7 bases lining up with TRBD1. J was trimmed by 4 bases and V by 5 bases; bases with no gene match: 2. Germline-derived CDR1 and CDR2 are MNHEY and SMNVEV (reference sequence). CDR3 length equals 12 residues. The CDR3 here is CASSGTAYEQYF. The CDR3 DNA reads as TGTGCCAGCAGTGGGACAGCATACGAGCAGTACTTC.

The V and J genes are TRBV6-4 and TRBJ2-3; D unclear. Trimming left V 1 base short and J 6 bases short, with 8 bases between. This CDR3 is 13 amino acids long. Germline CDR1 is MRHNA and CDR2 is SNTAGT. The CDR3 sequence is CASSDWVGDTQYF. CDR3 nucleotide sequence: TGTGCCAGCAGTGACTGGGTCGGGGATACGCAGTATTTT.

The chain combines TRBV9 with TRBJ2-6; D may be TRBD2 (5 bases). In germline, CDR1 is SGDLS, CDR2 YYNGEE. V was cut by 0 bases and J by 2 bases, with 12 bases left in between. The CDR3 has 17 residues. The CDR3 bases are TGTGCCAGCAGCGTAGTCATGGACTTACCTGGGGCCAACGTCCTGACTTTC. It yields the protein CASSVVMDLPGANVLTF.

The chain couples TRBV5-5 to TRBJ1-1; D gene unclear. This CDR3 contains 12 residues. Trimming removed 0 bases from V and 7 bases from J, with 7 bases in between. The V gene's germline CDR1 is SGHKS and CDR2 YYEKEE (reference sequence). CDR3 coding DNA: TGTGCCAGCAGCTTGGCTGGGAATGAAGCTTTCTTT. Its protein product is CASSLAGNEAFF.

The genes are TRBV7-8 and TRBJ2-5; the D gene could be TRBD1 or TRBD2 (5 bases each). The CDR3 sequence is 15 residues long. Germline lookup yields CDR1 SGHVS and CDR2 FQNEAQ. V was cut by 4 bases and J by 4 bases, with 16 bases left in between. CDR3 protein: CASSYAQWDGETQYF. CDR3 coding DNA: TGTGCCAGCAGCTACGCACAATGGGACGGAGAGACCCAGTACTTC.

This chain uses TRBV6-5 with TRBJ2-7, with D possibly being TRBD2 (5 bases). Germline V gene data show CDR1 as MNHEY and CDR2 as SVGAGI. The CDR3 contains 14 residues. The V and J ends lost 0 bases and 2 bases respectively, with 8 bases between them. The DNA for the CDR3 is TGTGCCAGCAGTTACTCCGAGACTACCTACGAGCAGTACTTC. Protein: CASSYSETTYEQYF.

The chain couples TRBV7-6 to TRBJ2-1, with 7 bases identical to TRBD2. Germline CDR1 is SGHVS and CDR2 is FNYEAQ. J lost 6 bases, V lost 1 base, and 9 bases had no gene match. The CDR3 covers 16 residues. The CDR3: CASSLEVGRSINEQFF. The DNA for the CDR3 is TGTGCCAGCAGCTTAGAGGTCGGGAGGTCCATCAATGAGCAGTTCTTC.

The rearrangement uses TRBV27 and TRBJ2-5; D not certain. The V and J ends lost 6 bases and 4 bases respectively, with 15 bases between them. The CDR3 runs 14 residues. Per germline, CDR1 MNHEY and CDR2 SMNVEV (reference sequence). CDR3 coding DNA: TGTGCCAGCAGGTCGTTGGGGTTGGGAGAGACCCAGTACTTC. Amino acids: CASRSLGLGETQYF.

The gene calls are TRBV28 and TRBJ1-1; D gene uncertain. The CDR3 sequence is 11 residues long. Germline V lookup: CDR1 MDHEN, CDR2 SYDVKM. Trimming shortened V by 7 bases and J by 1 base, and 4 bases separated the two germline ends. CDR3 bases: TGTGCCAGCATCCCGAACACTGAAGCTTTCTTT. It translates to CASIPNTEAFF.

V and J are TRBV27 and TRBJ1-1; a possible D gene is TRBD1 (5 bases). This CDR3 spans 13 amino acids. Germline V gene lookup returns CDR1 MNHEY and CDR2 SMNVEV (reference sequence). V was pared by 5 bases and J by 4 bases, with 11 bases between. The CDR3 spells CASSHPGGTEAFF. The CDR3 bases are TGTGCCAGCAGTCATCCGGGGGGCACTGAAGCTTTCTTT.

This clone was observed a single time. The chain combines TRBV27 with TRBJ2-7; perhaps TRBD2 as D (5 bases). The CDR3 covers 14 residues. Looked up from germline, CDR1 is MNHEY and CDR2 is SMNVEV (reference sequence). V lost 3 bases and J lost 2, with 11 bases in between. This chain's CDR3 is CASSFEGRAYEQYF. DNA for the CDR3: TGTGCCAGCAGTTTTGAAGGGCGGGCCTACGAGCAGTACTTC.